These 8 T cell receptor beta chains were sequenced from one sample in a study of blood T cell repertoires in COVID-19. Repertoires were generated with immunoSEQ multiplex PCR, while TCRdb's copy carries only in-frame clones and drops some. The table shows under 250,000 clones, with about 82% occurring only once. The sample was peripheral blood. All receptors derive from a woman in her 70s with COVID-19, enrolled during active disease.

The CDR3 DNA is TGTGCCAGCAGCTTTAGTGATAGCAATCAGCCCCAGCATTTT. Translation: CASSFSDSNQPQHF. The chain links TRBV7-8 to TRBJ1-5; D is unclear. This CDR3 contains 14 residues. Per germline, CDR1 SGHVS and CDR2 FQNEAQ. V shed 3 bases and J shed 0 bases, with 6 bases lying between them.

The rearrangement uses TRBV13 and TRBJ2-5; D perhaps matches TRBD1 (5 bases). The V gene lost 5 bases and the J gene lost 5 bases, with 18 bases spanning the gap. Germline CDR1 is PRHDT and CDR2 is FYEKMQ (reference sequence). This CDR3 is built from 15 residues. DNA of the CDR3: TGTGCCAGCAGCCTTCCTGTGGGGCCTAGTGAGACCCAGTACTTC. This gives the protein CASSLPVGPSETQYF.

V is TRBV6-5 and J is TRBJ1-2; 7 nucleotides align to TRBD1. There are 13 residues in the CDR3. Germline V gene data show CDR1 as MNHEY and CDR2 as SVGAGI. The V gene end was trimmed by 6 bases and the J gene end by 4 bases; junction bases not matched to a gene: 5. The CDR3 DNA is TGTGCCAGCAGACACAGGGGTACCTATGGCTACACCTTC. It specifies CASRHRGTYGYTF.

This sequence joins TRBV7-9 and TRBJ1-3; 7 nucleotides match TRBD1. Germline loops: CDR1 SEHNR, CDR2 FQNEAQ (reference sequence). The length of the CDR3 is 15 residues. V dropped 5 bases and J dropped 4; count of bases not matched to a gene: 8. The CDR3 region has the DNA TGTGCCAGCAGCGCGGACAGGCCGGGGGGAAACACCATATATTTT. Translating it yields CASSADRPGGNTIYF.

The rearrangement uses TRBV5-1 and TRBJ2-5; TRBD1 is a possible D gene (6 bases). Germline CDR1 is SGHRS and CDR2 is YFSETQ. V was trimmed by 4 bases and J by 2 bases, leaving 15 bases between them. CDR3 size: 15 residues. This chain's CDR3 is CASSEGQPYQETQYF. The CDR3 DNA follows: TGCGCCAGCAGCGAAGGACAGCCTTATCAAGAGACCCAGTACTTC. Full variable domain (missing parts from reference TRBV5-1 and TRBJ2-5): KAGVTQTPRYLIKTRGQQVTLSCSPISGHRSVSWYQQTPGQGLQFLFEYFSETQRNKGNFPGRFSGRQFSNSRSEMNVSTLELGDSALYLCASSEGQPYQETQYFGPGTRLLVL.

The rearrangement joins TRBV6-2 or TRBV6-3 to TRBJ2-7, with D uncertain. Germline V gives CDR1 MNHEY, CDR2 SVGEGT. V gave up 0 bases and J gave up 5 bases, with 5 bases separating them. The CDR3 loop spans 12 amino acids. The CDR3 here is CASSYSIDEQYF. DNA for the CDR3: TGTGCCAGCAGTTACTCTATAGACGAGCAGTACTTC.

This chain joins TRBV7-9 and TRBJ1-1; TRBD1 matches 7 bases. V shed 7 bases, J shed 5 bases, and the junction held 10 bases outside the gene matches. The CDR3 loop spans 14 amino acids. Germline V gene data show CDR1 as SEHNR and CDR2 as FQNEAQ (reference sequence). CDR3 amino acids: CASTTRAGGTEAFF. CDR3 DNA sequence: TGTGCCAGCACCACCCGGGCAGGGGGAACTGAAGCTTTCTTT.

This chain joins TRBV25-1 and TRBJ2-7; 8 bases map to TRBD1. This CDR3 spans 14 amino acids. Per germline, CDR1 MGHDK and CDR2 SYGVNS. Trimming at V came to 0 bases and at J to 6 bases, leaving 4 bases not matched to a gene. The CDR3 sequence: CASSEYGQGGEQYF. DNA of the CDR3: TGTGCCAGCAGTGAATACGGACAGGGAGGCGAGCAGTACTTC.